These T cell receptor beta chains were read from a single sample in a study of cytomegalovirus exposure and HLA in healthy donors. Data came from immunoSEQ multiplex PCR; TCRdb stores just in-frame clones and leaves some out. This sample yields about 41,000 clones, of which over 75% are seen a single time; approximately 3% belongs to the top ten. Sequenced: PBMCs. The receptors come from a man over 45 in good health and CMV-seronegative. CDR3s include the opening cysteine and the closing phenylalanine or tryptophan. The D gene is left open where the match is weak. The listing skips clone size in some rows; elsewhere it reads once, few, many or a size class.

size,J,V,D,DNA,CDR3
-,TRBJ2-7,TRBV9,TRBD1,TGTGCCAGCAGCGTAGGACGGGACAGCTACGAGCAGTACTTC,CASSVGRDSYEQYF
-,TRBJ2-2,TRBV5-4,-,TGTGCCAGCAGCTTGGGAACGGGGTTGAGGGTTTTCGGGGAGCTGTTTTTT,CASSLGTGLRVFGELFF
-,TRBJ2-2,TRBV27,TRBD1,TGTGCCAGCACAAGCGGAAACAGGGGTTTTTCCGGGGAGCTGTTTTTT,CASTSGNRGFSGELFF
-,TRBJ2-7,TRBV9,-,TGTGCCAGCAGCGTAGGGACAGCCTACGAGCAGTACTTC,CASSVGTAYEQYF
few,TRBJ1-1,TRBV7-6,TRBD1,TGTGCCAGCAGCTTTGGGACAGGGCCCTACACTGAAGCTTTCTTT,CASSFGTGPYTEAFF
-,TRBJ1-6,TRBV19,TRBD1,TGTGCCAGCACGGGACAGGGCGATTCACCCCTCCACTTT,CASTGQGDSPLHF
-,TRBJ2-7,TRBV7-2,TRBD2,TGTGCCAGCAGCTTAGTGGCGGGAGTCAACGAGCAGTACTTC,CASSLVAGVNEQYF
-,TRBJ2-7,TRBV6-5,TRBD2,TGTGCCAGCAGTTACTCGACTAGCGGGAGTTTTTACGAGCAGTACTTC,CASSYSTSGSFYEQYF
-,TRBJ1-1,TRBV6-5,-,TGTGCCAGCAGCCTCCGTAGGGGCTTGGAAGCTTTCTTT,CASSLRRGLEAFF
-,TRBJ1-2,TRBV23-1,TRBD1,TGCGCCAGCAGCCCAAGGGGGACAGGGGGTCCGACTAACTATGGCTACACCTTC,CASSPRGTGGPTNYGYTF
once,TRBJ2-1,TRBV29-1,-,TGCAGCGTTGGCGGCGGGACCTACTCCTACAATGAGCAGTTCTTC,CSVGGGTYSYNEQFF
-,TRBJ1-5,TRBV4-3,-,TGCGCCAGCAGCCAAGATCGTACGGGAAACAATCAGCCCCAGCATTTT,CASSQDRTGNNQPQHF
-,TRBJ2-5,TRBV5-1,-,TGCGCCAGCAGCTTGGCGGAGACCCAGTACTTC,CASSLAETQYF
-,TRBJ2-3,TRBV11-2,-,TGTGCCAGCAGCGGCCTAGCGCGCACAGATACGCAGTATTTT,CASSGLARTDTQYF
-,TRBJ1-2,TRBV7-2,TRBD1,TGTGCCAGCAGCTTAGCGACAGGGGGCCCTGGCTACACCTTC,CASSLATGGPGYTF
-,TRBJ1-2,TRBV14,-,TGTGCCAGCAGCCAGGCACGGGGAATATATGGCTACACCTTC,CASSQARGIYGYTF
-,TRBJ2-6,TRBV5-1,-,TGCGCCAGCAGCTTGGGGGGGGGCACCCCCTCTGGGGCCAACGTCCTGACTTTC,CASSLGGGTPSGANVLTF
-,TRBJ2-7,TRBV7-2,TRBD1,TGTGTCAGCAGCTTAGTGGGACAGGGGGCCCACGAGCAGTACTTC,CVSSLVGQGAHEQYF
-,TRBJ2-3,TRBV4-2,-,TGTGCCAGCAGCCTACAGGGTAGCACAGATACGCAGTATTTT,CASSLQGSTDTQYF
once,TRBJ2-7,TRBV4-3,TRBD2,TGCGCCAGCAGCCAAGATACTACTAGCGGGGGGTACTCCTACGAGCAGTACTTC,CASSQDTTSGGYSYEQYF
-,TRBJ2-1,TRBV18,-,TGTGCCAGCTCACCACGATCGGCGACGGAGGAGCAGTTCTTC,CASSPRSATEEQFF
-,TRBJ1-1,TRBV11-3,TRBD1,TGTGCCAGCAGCAAGGACAGGGTGGACACTGAAGCTTTCTTT,CASSKDRVDTEAFF
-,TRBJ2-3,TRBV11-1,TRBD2,TGTGCCAGCAGCGCCGGCACCTGGGGGGGACGCACAGATACGCAGTATTTT,CASSAGTWGGRTDTQYF
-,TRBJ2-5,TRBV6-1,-,TGTGCCAGCAGTGACGGGGGACTCATACAAGAGACCCAGTACTTC,CASSDGGLIQETQYF
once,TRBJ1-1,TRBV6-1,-,TGTGCCAGCAGCGTTAAGACAGGTACGAACACTGAAGCTTTCTTT,CASSVKTGTNTEAFF
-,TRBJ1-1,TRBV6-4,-,TGTGCCAGCAGTGACTCGAGAGGGGAAGCTTTCTTT,CASSDSRGEAFF
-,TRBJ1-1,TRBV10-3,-,TGTGCCATCAGTGAGTCGAAAACGGGATCCCAAGCTTTCTTT,CAISESKTGSQAFF
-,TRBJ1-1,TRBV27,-,TGTGCCACCAGATCTACTACGGAGAACACTGAAGCTTTCTTT,CATRSTTENTEAFF
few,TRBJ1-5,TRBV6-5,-,TGTGCCAGCAGTTATGAAGGGGCTCAGCCCCAGCATTTT,CASSYEGAQPQHF
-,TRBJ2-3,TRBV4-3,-,TGCGCCAGCAGCCAAGGGACAACTAGCACAGATACGCAGTATTTT,CASSQGTTSTDTQYF
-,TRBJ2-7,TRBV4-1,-,TGCGCCAGCAGCCAAGGCACAGACACCTCCTACGAGCAGTACTTC,CASSQGTDTSYEQYF
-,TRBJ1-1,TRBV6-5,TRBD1,TGTGCCAGCAGCTCAGGACAGGGAACTGAAGCTTTCTTT,CASSSGQGTEAFF
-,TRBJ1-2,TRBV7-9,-,TGTGCCAGCAGCTTAGATCTGCCGGGGAGAGGCTACACCTTC,CASSLDLPGRGYTF
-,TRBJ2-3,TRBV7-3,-,TGTGCCAGCAGCCCCGGGGGGCCAGATACGCAGTATTTT,CASSPGGPDTQYF
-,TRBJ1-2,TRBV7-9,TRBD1,TGTTCCAGCAGCTGGGGACAGAGGGGCTACACCTTC,CSSSWGQRGYTF
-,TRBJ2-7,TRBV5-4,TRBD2,TGTGCCAGCAGGCGGGAGGGTTCCTACGAGCAGTACTTC,CASRREGSYEQYF
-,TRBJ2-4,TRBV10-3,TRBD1,TGTGCCATCAGTGATGAAGGGGGCCGGTCCAAAAACATTCAGTACTTC,CAISDEGGRSKNIQYF
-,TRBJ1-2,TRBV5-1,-,TGCGCCAGCAGCTTGGGCGGGGACTATGGCTACACCTTC,CASSLGGDYGYTF
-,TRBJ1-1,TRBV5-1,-,TGCGCCAGCAGCTCCCCAGTGAACACTGAAGCTTTCTTT,CASSSPVNTEAFF
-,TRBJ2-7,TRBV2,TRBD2,TGTGCCAGCAGTGAAGAAACTAGCGGGGGTGGCTACGAGCAGTACTTC,CASSEETSGGGYEQYF
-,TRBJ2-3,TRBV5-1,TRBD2,TGCGCCAGCAGCTTGGGGCGGGACTACACAGATACGCAGTATTTT,CASSLGRDYTDTQYF
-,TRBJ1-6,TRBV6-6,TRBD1,TGTGCCAGCAGCTTCAGGGTAGGGACAGGGGGCTTACCCCTCCACTTT,CASSFRVGTGGLPLHF
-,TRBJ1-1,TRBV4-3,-,TGCGCCAGCAGCCAAGATACGACAGGTCTAACTGAAGCTTTCTTT,CASSQDTTGLTEAFF
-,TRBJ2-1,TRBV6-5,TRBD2,TGTGCCAGCAGTTACCGGTTCGGGGAGGGAGGTAAGCAGTTCTTC,CASSYRFGEGGKQFF